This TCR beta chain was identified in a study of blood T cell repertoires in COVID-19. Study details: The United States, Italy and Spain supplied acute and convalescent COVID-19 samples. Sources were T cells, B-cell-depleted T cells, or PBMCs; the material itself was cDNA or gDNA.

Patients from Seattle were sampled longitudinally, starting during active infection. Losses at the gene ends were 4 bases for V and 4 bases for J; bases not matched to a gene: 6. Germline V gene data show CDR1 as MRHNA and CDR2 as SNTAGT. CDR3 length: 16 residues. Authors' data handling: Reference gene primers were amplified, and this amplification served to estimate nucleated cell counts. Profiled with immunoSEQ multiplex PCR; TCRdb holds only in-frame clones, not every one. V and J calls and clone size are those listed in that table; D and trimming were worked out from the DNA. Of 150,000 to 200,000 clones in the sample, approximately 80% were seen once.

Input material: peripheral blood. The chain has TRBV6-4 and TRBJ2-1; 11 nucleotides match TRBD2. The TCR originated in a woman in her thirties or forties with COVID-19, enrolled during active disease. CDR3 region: CASSVLAGGSYNEQFF. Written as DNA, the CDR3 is TGTGCCAGCAGTGTTCTAGCGGGAGGATCGTACAATGAGCAGTTCTTC.